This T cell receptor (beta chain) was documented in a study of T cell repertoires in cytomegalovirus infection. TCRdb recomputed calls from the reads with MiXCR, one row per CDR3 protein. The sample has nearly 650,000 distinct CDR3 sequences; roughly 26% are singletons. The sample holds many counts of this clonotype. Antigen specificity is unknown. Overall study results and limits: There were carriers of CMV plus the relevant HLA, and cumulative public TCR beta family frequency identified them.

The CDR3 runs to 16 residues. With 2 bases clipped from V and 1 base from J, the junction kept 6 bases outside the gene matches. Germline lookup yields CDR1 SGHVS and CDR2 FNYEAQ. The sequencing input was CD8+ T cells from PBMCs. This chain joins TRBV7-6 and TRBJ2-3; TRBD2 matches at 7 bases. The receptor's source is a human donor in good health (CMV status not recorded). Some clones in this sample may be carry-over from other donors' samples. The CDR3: CASSLRGGEGTDTQYF. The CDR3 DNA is TGTGCCAGCAGCTTAAGGGGAGGGGAAGGCACAGATACGCAGTATTTT.